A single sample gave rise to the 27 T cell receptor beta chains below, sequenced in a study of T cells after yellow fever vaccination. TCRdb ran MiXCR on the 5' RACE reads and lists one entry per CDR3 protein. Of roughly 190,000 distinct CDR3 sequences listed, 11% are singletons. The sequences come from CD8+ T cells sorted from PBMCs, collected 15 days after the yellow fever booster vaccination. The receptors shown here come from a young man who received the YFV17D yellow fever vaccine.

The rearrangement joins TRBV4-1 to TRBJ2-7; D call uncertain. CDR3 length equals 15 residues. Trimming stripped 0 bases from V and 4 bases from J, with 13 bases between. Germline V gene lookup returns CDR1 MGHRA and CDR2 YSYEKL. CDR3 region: CASSQDPDLVYEQYV. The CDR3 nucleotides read TGCGCCAGCAGCCAAGATCCGGATCTCGTTTACGAGCAGTACGTC.

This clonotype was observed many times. DNA for the CDR3: TGCGCCAGCAGCCAGCGGGGGGCCCTATACAATGAGCAGTTCTTC. It yields the protein CASSQRGALYNEQFF. This chain joins TRBV4-3 and TRBJ2-1; 8 positions match TRBD2. Germline CDR1 LGHNA, CDR2 YSLEER. V shed 3 bases, J shed 4 bases, and the junction held 5 bases outside the gene matches. The CDR3 loop spans 15 amino acids.

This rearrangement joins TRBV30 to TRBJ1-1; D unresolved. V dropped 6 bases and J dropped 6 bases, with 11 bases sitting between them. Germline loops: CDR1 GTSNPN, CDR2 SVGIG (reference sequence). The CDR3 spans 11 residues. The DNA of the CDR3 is TGTGCCTGTAGCATGGGCGCTGAAGCTTTCTTT. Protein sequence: CACSMGAEAFF.

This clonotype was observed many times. The CDR3, as DNA: TGCGCCAGCAGCCATAGTAATTCTGCAGATACGCAGTATTTT. Protein product: CASSHSNSADTQYF. This chain joins TRBV5-1 and TRBJ2-3; D not resolved. Germline CDR1 is SGHRS and CDR2 is YFSETQ. V shed 4 bases and J shed 4 bases, with 13 bases lying between them. The CDR3 runs 14 residues.

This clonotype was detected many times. The CDR3 here is CASSYLATDEQFF. The CDR3 DNA is TGTGCCAGCAGCTACCTAGCGACAGATGAGCAGTTCTTC. The V call is TRBV7-9, the J call TRBJ2-1; possible D gene TRBD2, 6 bases. V lost 4 bases and J lost 8, with 12 bases in between. In germline, CDR1 is SEHNR, CDR2 FQNEAQ (reference sequence). The length of the CDR3 is 13 residues.

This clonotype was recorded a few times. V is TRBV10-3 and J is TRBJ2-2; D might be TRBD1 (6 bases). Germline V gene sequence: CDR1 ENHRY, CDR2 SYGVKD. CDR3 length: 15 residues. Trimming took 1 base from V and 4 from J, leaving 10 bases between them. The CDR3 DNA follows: TGTGCCATCAGTGAGTTCAGGGGCAGCACCGGGGAGCTGTTTTTT. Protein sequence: CAISEFRGSTGELFF.

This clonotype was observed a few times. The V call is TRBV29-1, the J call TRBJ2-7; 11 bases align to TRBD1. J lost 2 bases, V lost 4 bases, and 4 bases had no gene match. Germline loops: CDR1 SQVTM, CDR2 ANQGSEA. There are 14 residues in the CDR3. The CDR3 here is CSVGPGQGAYEQYF. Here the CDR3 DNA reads TGCAGCGTTGGACCGGGACAGGGGGCCTACGAGCAGTACTTC.

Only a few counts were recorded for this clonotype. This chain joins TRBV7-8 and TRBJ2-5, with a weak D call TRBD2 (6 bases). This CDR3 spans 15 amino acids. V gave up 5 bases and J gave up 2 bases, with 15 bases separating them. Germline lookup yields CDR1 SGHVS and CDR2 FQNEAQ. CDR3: CASSPPGVAQETQYF. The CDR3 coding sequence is TGTGCCAGCAGCCCCCCGGGGGTCGCACAAGAGACCCAGTACTTC. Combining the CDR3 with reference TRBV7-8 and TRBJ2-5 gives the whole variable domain GAGVSQSPRYKVAKRGQDVALRCDPISGHVSLFWYQQALGQGPEFLTYFQNEAQLDKSGLPSDRFFAERPEGSVSTLKIQRTQQEDSAVYLCASSPPGVAQETQYFGPGTRLLVL.

This CDR3 is CASSQGTRETQYF. In DNA form, the CDR3 reads TGCGCCAGCAGCCAAGGGACTAGAGAGACCCAGTACTTC. V gene TRBV4-3 combines with J gene TRBJ2-5; 7 bases align to TRBD2. CDR1 LGHNA and CDR2 YSLEER come from the germline V gene. CDR3 length: 13 amino acids. V lost 1 base to trimming and J lost 4 bases; unmatched junction nucleotides: 0.

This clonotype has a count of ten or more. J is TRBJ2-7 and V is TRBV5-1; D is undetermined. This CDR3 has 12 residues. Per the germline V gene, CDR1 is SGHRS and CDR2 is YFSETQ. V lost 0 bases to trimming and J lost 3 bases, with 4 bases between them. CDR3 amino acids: CASSLDGYEQYF. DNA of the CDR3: TGCGCCAGCAGCTTGGACGGCTACGAGCAGTACTTC. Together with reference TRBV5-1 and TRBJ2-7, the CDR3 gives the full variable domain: KAGVTQTPRYLIKTRGQQVTLSCSPISGHRSVSWYQQTPGQGLQFLFEYFSETQRNKGNFPGRFSGRQFSNSRSEMNVSTLELGDSALYLCASSLDGYEQYFGPGTRLTVT.

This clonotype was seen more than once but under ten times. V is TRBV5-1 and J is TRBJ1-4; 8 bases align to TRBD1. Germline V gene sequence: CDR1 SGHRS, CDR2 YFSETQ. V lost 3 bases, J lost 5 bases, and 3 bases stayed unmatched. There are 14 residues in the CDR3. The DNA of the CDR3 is TGCGCCAGCAGCTCCTGGACAGGGAATGAAAAACTGTTTTTT. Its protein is CASSSWTGNEKLFF.

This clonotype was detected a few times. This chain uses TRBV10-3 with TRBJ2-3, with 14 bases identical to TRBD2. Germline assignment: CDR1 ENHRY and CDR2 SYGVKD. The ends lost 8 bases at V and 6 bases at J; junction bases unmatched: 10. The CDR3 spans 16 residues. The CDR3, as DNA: TGTGCCATCGGAGCCGGGACTAGCGGGGGTGGGGATACGCAGTATTTT. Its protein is CAIGAGTSGGGDTQYF.

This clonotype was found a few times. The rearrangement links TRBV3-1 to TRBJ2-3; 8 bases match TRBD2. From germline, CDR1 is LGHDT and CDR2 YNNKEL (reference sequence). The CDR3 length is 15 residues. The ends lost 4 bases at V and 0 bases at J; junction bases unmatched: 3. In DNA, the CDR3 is TGTGCCAGCAGCCCGGTAGCGGGGAGCACAGATACGCAGTATTTT. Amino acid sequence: CASSPVAGSTDTQYF.

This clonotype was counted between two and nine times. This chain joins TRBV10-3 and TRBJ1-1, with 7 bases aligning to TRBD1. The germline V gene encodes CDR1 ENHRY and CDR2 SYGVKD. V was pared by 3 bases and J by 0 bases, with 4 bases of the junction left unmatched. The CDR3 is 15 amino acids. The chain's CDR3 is CAISDLGTVNTEAFF. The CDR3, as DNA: TGTGCCATCAGTGATCTAGGGACAGTGAACACTGAAGCTTTCTTT.

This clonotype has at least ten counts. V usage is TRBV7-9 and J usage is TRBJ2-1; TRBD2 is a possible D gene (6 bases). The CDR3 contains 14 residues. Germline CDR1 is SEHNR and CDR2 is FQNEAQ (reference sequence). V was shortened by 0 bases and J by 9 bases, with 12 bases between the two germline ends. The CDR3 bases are TGTGCCAGCAGCTTAGCGCTCAATAGCGGTGAGCAGTTCTTC. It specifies CASSLALNSGEQFF.

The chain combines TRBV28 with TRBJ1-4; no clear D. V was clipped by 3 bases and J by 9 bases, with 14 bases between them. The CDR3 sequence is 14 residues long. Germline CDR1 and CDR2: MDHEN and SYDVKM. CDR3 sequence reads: CASSFWKEYKKLFF. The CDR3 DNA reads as TGTGCCAGCAGTTTTTGGAAGGAATACAAAAAACTGTTTTTT.

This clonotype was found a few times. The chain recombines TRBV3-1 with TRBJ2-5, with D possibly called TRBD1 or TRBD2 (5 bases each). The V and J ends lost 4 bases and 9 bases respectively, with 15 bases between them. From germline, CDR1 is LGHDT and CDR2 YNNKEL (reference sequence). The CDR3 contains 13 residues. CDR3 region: CASSRDFLGAQYF. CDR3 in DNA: TGTGCCAGCAGCCGAGACTTTTTGGGGGCCCAGTACTTC.

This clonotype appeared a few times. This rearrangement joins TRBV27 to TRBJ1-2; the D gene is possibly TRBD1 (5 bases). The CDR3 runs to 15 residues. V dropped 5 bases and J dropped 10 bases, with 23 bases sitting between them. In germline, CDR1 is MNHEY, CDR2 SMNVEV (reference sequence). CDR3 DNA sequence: TGTGCCAGCAGTACTCGTGGTGGGGGGGGTGAGGACTACACCTTC. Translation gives CASSTRGGGGEDYTF.

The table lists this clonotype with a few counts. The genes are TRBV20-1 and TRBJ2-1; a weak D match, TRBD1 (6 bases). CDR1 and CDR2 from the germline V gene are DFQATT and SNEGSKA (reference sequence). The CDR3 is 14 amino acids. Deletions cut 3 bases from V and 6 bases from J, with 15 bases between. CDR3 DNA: TGCAGTGCTAGCCTAGCTGGACAGCCCAATGAGCAGTTCTTC. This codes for CSASLAGQPNEQFF.

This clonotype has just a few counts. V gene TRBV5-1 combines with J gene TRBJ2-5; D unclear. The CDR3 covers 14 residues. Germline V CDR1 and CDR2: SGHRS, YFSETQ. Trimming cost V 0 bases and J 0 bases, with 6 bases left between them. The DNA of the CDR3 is TGCGCCAGCAGCTTGGGAGGAGACCAAGAGACCCAGTACTTC. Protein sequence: CASSLGGDQETQYF.

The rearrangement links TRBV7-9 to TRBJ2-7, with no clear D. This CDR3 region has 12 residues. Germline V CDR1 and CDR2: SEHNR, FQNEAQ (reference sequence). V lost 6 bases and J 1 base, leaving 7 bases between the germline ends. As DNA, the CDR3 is TGTGCCAGCAGTGGGCCTTCCTACGAGCAGTACGTC. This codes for CASSGPSYEQYV.

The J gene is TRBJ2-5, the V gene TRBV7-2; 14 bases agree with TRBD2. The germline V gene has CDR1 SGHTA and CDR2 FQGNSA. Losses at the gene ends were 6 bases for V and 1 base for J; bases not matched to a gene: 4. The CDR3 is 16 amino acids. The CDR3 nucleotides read TGTGCCAGCAGGGGACTAGCGGGGGCGCTCCAAGAGACCCAGTACTTC. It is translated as CASRGLAGALQETQYF. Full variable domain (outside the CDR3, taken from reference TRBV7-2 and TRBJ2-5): GAGVSQSPSNKVTEKGKDVELRCDPISGHTALYWYRQSLGQGLEFLIYFQGNSAPDKSGLPSDRFSAERTGGSVSTLTIQRTQQEDSAVYLCASRGLAGALQETQYFGPGTRLLVL.

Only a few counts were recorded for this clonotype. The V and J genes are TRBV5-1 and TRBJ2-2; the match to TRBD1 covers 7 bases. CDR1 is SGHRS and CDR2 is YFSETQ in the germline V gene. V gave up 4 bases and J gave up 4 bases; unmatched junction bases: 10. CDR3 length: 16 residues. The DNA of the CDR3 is TGCGCCAGCAGCCCGCGACAGGGAAGGATCACCGGGGAGCTGTTTTTT. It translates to CASSPRQGRITGELFF.

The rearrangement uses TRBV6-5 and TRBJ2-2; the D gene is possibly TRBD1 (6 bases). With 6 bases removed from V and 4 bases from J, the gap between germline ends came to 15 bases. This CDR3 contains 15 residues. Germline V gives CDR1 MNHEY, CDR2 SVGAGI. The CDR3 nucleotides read TGTGCCAGCAGCCCAGGGGTTCCGGCCACCGGGGAGCTGTTTTTT. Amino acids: CASSPGVPATGELFF.

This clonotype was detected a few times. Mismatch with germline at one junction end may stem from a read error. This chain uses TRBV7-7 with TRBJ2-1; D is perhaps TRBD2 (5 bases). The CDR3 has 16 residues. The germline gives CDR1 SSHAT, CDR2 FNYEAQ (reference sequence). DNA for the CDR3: TGTGCTAGCAGCTTAACCTCGGACTCGGAGGTCGGTGAGCAGTTCTTC. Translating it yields CASSLTSDSEVGEQFF.

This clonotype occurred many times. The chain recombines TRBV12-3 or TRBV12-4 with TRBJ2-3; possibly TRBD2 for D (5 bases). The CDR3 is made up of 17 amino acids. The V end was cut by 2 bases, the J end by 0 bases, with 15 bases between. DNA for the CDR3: TGTGCCAGCAGTTTAAATCTCGGGGTCGCTAGCACAGATACGCAGTATTTT. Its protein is CASSLNLGVASTDTQYF.

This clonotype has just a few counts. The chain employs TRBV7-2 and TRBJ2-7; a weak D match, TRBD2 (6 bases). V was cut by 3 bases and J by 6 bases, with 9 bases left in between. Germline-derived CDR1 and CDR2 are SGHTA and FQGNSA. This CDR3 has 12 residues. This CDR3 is CASSLGGREQYV. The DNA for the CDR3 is TGTGCCAGCAGCTTGGGGGGTCGCGAGCAGTACGTC.